This passage covers 2 T cell receptor beta chains from one sample sequenced in a study of T cell changes during pregnancy in multiple sclerosis. Generated by immunoSEQ multiplex PCR, the TCRdb table keeps only in-frame clones and is missing some. The repertoire holds 85,000 to 130,000 clones, with about 94% as singletons. The input for sequencing was peripheral blood, taken before pregnancy. Source of these receptors: a female donor with multiple sclerosis, enrolled in a pregnancy study.

This chain links TRBV18 with TRBJ2-7; D is perhaps TRBD1 (6 bases). V dropped 4 bases and J dropped 5 bases, with 21 bases sitting between them. Per the germline V gene, CDR1 is KGHSH and CDR2 is LQKENI. This CDR3 spans 16 amino acids. The DNA of the CDR3 is TGTGCCAGCTCACAGGATGACAGGCGTCGCGTGAACGAGCAGTACTTC. Translating it yields CASSQDDRRRVNEQYF. Full variable domain (missing parts from reference TRBV18 and TRBJ2-7): NAGVMQNPRHLVRRRGQEARLRCSPMKGHSHVYWYRQLPEEGLKFMVYLQKENIIDESGMPKERFSAEFPKEGPSILRIQQVVRGDSAAYFCASSQDDRRRVNEQYFGPGTRLTVT.

The chain links TRBV4-1 to TRBJ2-5; 8 positions agree with TRBD2. This CDR3 is 14 amino acids long. The junction had 3 bases not matched to a gene; V was cut back by 1 base and J by 5 bases. Germline CDR1 and CDR2: MGHRA and YSYEKL. This CDR3 is CASSQGPGGETQYF. The CDR3 DNA reads as TGCGCCAGCAGCCAAGGCCCGGGGGGGGAGACCCAGTACTTC.